These 30 T cell receptor beta chains were all obtained from the same sample, sequenced in a study of cytomegalovirus exposure and HLA in healthy donors. Primers: 60 Vbeta forward and 13 Jbeta reverse. Profiled with immunoSEQ multiplex PCR; TCRdb holds only in-frame clones, not every one. The top ten clones hold 4.2% of a sample with 130,000 or so clones, under 85% of them seen once. Material for sequencing was PBMCs. These receptors were collected from a male donor in good health and CMV-seropositive.

The chain has TRBV5-5 and TRBJ1-2, with D possibly TRBD1 on 6 matching bases. Trimming shortened V by 4 bases and J by 8 bases, and 18 bases separated the two germline ends. Germline V gives CDR1 SGHKS, CDR2 YYEKEE (reference sequence). The CDR3 is 14 residues long. The DNA for the CDR3 is TGTGCCAGCAGCCCCACCACAGGGTATGACGGCTACACCTTC. It codes for CASSPTTGYDGYTF.

The rearrangement uses TRBV5-6 and TRBJ2-1; TRBD1 matches at 10 bases. Germline CDR1 and CDR2: SGHDT and YYEEEE. Trimming at V came to 0 bases and at J to 7 bases, leaving 7 bases not matched to a gene. CDR3 length: 16 amino acids. CDR3: CASSLGPRDRGNEQFF. Written as DNA, the CDR3 is TGTGCCAGCAGCTTGGGACCCCGGGACAGGGGAAATGAGCAGTTCTTC.

This chain joins TRBV28 and TRBJ2-1, with 8 bases identical to TRBD2. CDR1 MDHEN and CDR2 SYDVKM come from the germline V gene. Trimming took 10 bases from V and 10 from J; bases not matched to a gene: 6. CDR3 size: 11 residues. The CDR3 loop reads CATWGGREQFF. CDR3 bases: TGTGCCACTTGGGGCGGGAGGGAGCAGTTCTTC.

This clone was seen a few times. The gene calls are TRBV5-1 and TRBJ2-7; 8 nucleotides line up with TRBD2. The germline V gene encodes CDR1 SGHRS and CDR2 YFSETQ. This CDR3 has 15 residues. Germline trimming cut 4 bases from V and 1 base from J; bases unmatched to any gene: 7. The CDR3 region has the DNA TGCGCCAGCAGCCCGGCGGCGGGGGGTTCCTACGAGCAGTACTTC. It encodes CASSPAAGGSYEQYF.

As concerns this clone: The conserved phenylalanine or tryptophan normally closing the CDR3 is absent here, so this likely arose from a read error. The limits of the CDR3 on the DNA are not certain, so only TCRdb's listed CDR3 is given. The chain employs TRBV5-3 and TRBJ1-2; the D call of TRBD1 is as the table states it, not checked on the DNA. TRBV5-3 is known as an ORF, though its function is uncertain. The CDR3 numbers 10 amino acids, ends counted. The CDR3 sequence: CARSGDSPRP.

This clone was picked up one time. The chain carries TRBV2 and TRBJ1-5; no definite D call. V lost 4 bases, J lost 3 bases, and 4 bases lay in between. Germline assignment: CDR1 SNHLY and CDR2 FYNNEI. This CDR3 spans 12 amino acids. CDR3 region: CASSGDNQPQHF. CDR3 sequence (DNA): TGTGCCAGCAGTGGAGACAATCAGCCCCAGCATTTT.

The chain combines TRBV9 with TRBJ1-1; D gene ambiguous. This CDR3 is built from 14 residues. Germline values: CDR1 SGDLS, CDR2 YYNGEE. Trimming pared 0 bases from V and 4 bases from J, leaving 10 bases between. The CDR3: CASSVADPGTEAFF. In DNA, the CDR3 is TGTGCCAGCAGCGTAGCTGATCCCGGCACTGAAGCTTTCTTT.

This chain connects TRBV7-9 to TRBJ1-1; TRBD1 matches 9 bases. CDR3 size: 15 residues. V gave up 5 bases and J gave up 3 bases; unmatched junction bases: 7. CDR1 and CDR2 from the germline V gene are SEHNR and FQNEAQ (reference sequence). This CDR3 reads CASSLGQGSYTEAFF. The CDR3 DNA reads TGTGCCAGCAGCCTAGGACAGGGGTCGTACACTGAAGCTTTCTTT.

This chain uses TRBV18 with TRBJ1-4; TRBD1 matches at 11 bases. Losses at the gene ends were 3 bases for V and 1 base for J; bases not matched to a gene: 7. The CDR3 is 18 residues long. Germline CDR1 KGHSH, CDR2 LQKENI. CDR3 in DNA: TGTGCCAGCTCACCCCGGGACAGGGGGATCAGAACTAATGAAAAACTGTTTTTT. Translation gives CASSPRDRGIRTNEKLFF.

This rearrangement joins TRBV5-4 to TRBJ2-3; D is ambiguous. The CDR3 sequence is 14 residues long. The V gene lost 5 bases and the J gene lost 6 bases, with 16 bases spanning the gap. Germline values: CDR1 SGHNT, CDR2 YYREEE (reference sequence). DNA for the CDR3: TGTGCCAGCAGTCGAGTGGAGCGAGCCGATACGCAGTATTTT. It translates to CASSRVERADTQYF.

This clone was counted once. This chain connects TRBV28 to TRBJ2-2; 7 bases agree with TRBD1. Germline V gives CDR1 MDHEN, CDR2 SYDVKM. The V and J ends lost 6 bases and 4 bases, in that order; junction bases with no gene match: 2. The CDR3 has 13 amino acids. CDR3 sequence reads: CASRRGPTGELFF. The DNA of the CDR3 is TGTGCCAGCAGGAGGGGGCCCACCGGGGAGCTGTTTTTT.

This clone came up a few times. This chain joins TRBV27 and TRBJ2-4; TRBD1 matches 7 bases. The V segment lost 2 bases and the J segment 5 bases; nucleotides outside the gene matches: 6. The CDR3 totals 15 residues. Germline CDR1 is MNHEY and CDR2 is SMNVEV (reference sequence). The CDR3 here is CASSLRTGTENIQYF. For the CDR3, the DNA is TGTGCCAGCAGTTTACGAACCGGGACAGAAAACATTCAGTACTTC.

The chain combines TRBV11-2 with TRBJ2-3; D is possibly TRBD2 (6 bases). Germline V gene lookup returns CDR1 SGHAT and CDR2 FQNNGV. There are 16 residues in the CDR3. Trimming stripped 6 bases from V and 2 bases from J, with 18 bases between. CDR3: CASRPLGSGNTDTQYF. As DNA, the CDR3 is TGTGCCAGCAGACCCTTGGGTAGCGGAAACACAGATACGCAGTATTTT.

The CDR3 loop is CASSKGGEGQPQHF. The CDR3 DNA reads as TGTGCCAGCAGCAAGGGGGGGGAGGGTCAGCCCCAGCATTTT. The chain is built from TRBV7-2 and TRBJ1-5, with D possibly matching TRBD1 (6 bases). The germline V gene encodes CDR1 SGHTA and CDR2 FQGNSA. CDR3 length equals 14 residues. Trimming left V 5 bases short and J 6 bases short, with 14 bases between.

The chain carries TRBV15 and TRBJ1-4, with 7 bases identical to TRBD1. The germline CDR1 and CDR2 sequences are LNHNV and YYDKDF (reference sequence). There are 15 residues in the CDR3. The J segment lost 7 bases and the V segment lost 1 base, leaving 6 bases of the junction unmatched. The CDR3 reads CATSRAGGGSEKLFF. The CDR3 DNA sequence: TGTGCCACCAGCAGAGCAGGGGGAGGAAGTGAAAAACTGTTTTTT.

V and J are TRBV2 and TRBJ2-1; TRBD2 might be the D (5 bases). With 6 bases removed from V and 6 bases from J, the gap between germline ends came to 9 bases. CDR1 is SNHLY, CDR2 FYNNEI, per germline. This CDR3 is 12 amino acids long. The CDR3 sequence: CASRDYPNEQFF. As DNA, the CDR3 is TGTGCCAGCAGAGACTACCCCAATGAGCAGTTCTTC.

This clone appeared once. The V call is TRBV2, the J call TRBJ2-2; D gene ambiguous. Trimming shortened V by 5 bases and J by 2 bases, and 12 bases separated the two germline ends. Per germline, CDR1 SNHLY and CDR2 FYNNEI. The CDR3 length is 15 residues. DNA for the CDR3: TGTGCCAGCAGTCCTTGGAGTTTCAACACCGGGGAGCTGTTTTTT. Translated, it gives CASSPWSFNTGELFF.

This clone was seen just once. The chain employs TRBV15 and TRBJ2-1; 9 positions match TRBD1. V gave up 1 base and J gave up 8 bases; unmatched junction bases: 9. This CDR3 spans 16 amino acids. Germline-derived CDR1 and CDR2 are LNHNV and YYDKDF (reference sequence). CDR3 nucleotide sequence: TGTGCCACCAGCAGAGTAGTGGGACAGGGAGTCCATGAGCAGTTCTTC. This sequence encodes CATSRVVGQGVHEQFF.

The genes are TRBV7-2 and TRBJ2-2; D remains ambiguous. This CDR3 contains 15 residues. Germline values: CDR1 SGHTA, CDR2 FQGNSA. V was cut by 5 bases and J by 3 bases, with 13 bases left in between. CDR3 sequence: CASSKRQGDTGELFF. Here the CDR3 DNA reads TGTGCCAGCAGCAAACGCCAAGGAGACACCGGGGAGCTGTTTTTT. Together with reference TRBV7-2 and TRBJ2-2, the CDR3 gives the full variable domain: GAGVSQSPSNKVTEKGKDVELRCDPISGHTALYWYRQSLGQGLEFLIYFQGNSAPDKSGLPSDRFSAERTGGSVSTLTIQRTQQEDSAVYLCASSKRQGDTGELFFGEGSRLTVL.

The count of this clone is one. The chain couples TRBV5-8 to TRBJ1-5; the match to TRBD1 covers 8 bases. The CDR3 runs 16 residues. The germline V gene has CDR1 SGHTS and CDR2 YDEGEE. V shed 3 bases and J 7 bases; nucleotides not matched to a gene: 12. CDR3 in DNA: TGTGCCAGCAGCTCGACTCCAGGGGGCAGGCAACAGCCCCAGCATTTT. It translates to CASSSTPGGRQQPQHF.

The J gene is TRBJ1-5, the V gene TRBV15, with D possibly matching TRBD1 (6 bases). Trimming shortened V by 3 bases and J by 6 bases, and 15 bases separated the two germline ends. The CDR3 covers 15 residues. Germline V CDR1 and CDR2: LNHNV, YYDKDF (reference sequence). In nucleotides, the CDR3 is TGTGCCACCAGCAGTGACGGGACACGAGGTCAGCCCCAGCATTTT. It translates to CATSSDGTRGQPQHF.

This clone has only a few counts. This chain links TRBV6-5 with TRBJ2-3, with unresolved D. The CDR3 has 15 residues. Trimming shortened V by 2 bases and J by 1 base, and 10 bases separated the two germline ends. Germline CDR1 is MNHEY and CDR2 is SVGAGI. The CDR3 DNA sequence: TGTGCCAGCAGTTACCGTGGTTCGGGCACAGATACGCAGTATTTT. It is translated as CASSYRGSGTDTQYF.

This clone was observed a few times. The genes are TRBV19 and TRBJ1-3; D is uncertain. Germline V gives CDR1 LNHDA, CDR2 SQIVND (reference sequence). Deletions cut 4 bases from V and 3 bases from J, with 10 bases between. The CDR3 runs to 14 residues. The CDR3 nucleotides are TGTGCCAGTAGTACAAGGACTTATGGAAACACCATATATTTT. Translation gives CASSTRTYGNTIYF.

A word on this clone: Mismatch with germline at one junction end may stem from a read error. The CDR3 protein is CASSQDRNSGANGLTF. The DNA of the CDR3 is TGTGCCAGCAGCCAGGACAGGAACTCTGGGGCCAACGGCCTGACTTTC. The chain couples TRBV4-2 to TRBJ2-6; 7 bases fit TRBD1. CDR1 and CDR2 (germline): LGHNA, YNFKEQ. This CDR3 has 16 amino acids.

This chain uses TRBV19 with TRBJ2-5, with TRBD1 matching 10 bases. This CDR3 is 15 amino acids long. V was clipped by 5 bases and J by 2 bases; unmatched bases: 5. Germline values: CDR1 LNHDA, CDR2 SQIVND (reference sequence). CDR3: CASSPRTGGQETQYF. The CDR3 bases are TGTGCCAGTAGTCCAAGGACAGGGGGACAAGAGACCCAGTACTTC.

J is TRBJ1-1 and V is TRBV6-1, with 8 nucleotides matching TRBD1. The CDR3 is 14 amino acids. Germline-derived CDR1 and CDR2 are MNHNS and SASEGT. V lost 4 bases to trimming and J lost 5 bases; unmatched junction nucleotides: 6. This CDR3 is CASSAGGFLTEAFF. The CDR3 DNA reads TGTGCCAGCAGTGCAGGGGGCTTCTTAACTGAAGCTTTCTTT.

In this sample, this clone turned up once. V gene TRBV4-1 combines with J gene TRBJ1-2; D unresolved. The length of the CDR3 is 14 residues. CDR1 and CDR2 (germline): MGHRA, YSYEKL. Deletions cut 2 bases from V and 4 bases from J, with 11 bases between. This chain's CDR3 is CASSQRGFTYGYTF. The CDR3, as DNA: TGCGCCAGCAGCCAACGGGGTTTCACCTATGGCTACACCTTC.

The chain couples TRBV28 to TRBJ2-6; TRBD1 matches at 10 bases. CDR3 size: 16 residues. Trimming cost V 7 bases and J 1 base; bases outside gene matches: 4. The germline V gene has CDR1 MDHEN and CDR2 SYDVKM. CDR3 DNA sequence: TGTGCCAGCAATGGACAGGGGGAATCTGGGGCCAACGTCCTGACTTTC. Encoded protein: CASNGQGESGANVLTF. The full variable domain, completed using reference TRBV28 and TRBJ2-6, is DVKVTQSSRYLVKRTGEKVFLECVQDMDHENMFWYRQDPGLGLRLIYFSYDVKMKEKGDIPEGYSVSREKKERFSLILESASTNQTSMYLCASNGQGESGANVLTFGAGSRLTVL.

This chain connects TRBV30 to TRBJ1-1; TRBD1 might be the D (5 bases). CDR1 and CDR2 (germline): GTSNPN, SVGIG (reference sequence). V lost 2 bases, J lost 7 bases, and 14 bases lay in between. The CDR3 runs 13 residues. CDR3 nucleotides: TGTGCCTGGAGTTTTGGGGCAACCCGTGAAGCTTTCTTT. It yields the protein CAWSFGATREAFF.

The DNA of the CDR3 is TGTGCCAGCAGTGAGCGGACAGACCAAGAGACCCAGTACTTC. This sequence encodes CASSERTDQETQYF. The chain recombines TRBV2 with TRBJ2-5; a weak D match, TRBD1 (6 bases). Trimming pared 3 bases from V and 0 bases from J, leaving 8 bases between. CDR1 is SNHLY and CDR2 is FYNNEI in the germline V gene. The CDR3 extends over 14 amino acids.